This TCR beta chain emerged from a study of T cell changes during pregnancy in multiple sclerosis (dated by TCRdb to the late 2010s). General notes on the study: In women with multiple sclerosis, the researchers looked at how the T cell repertoire shifted as pregnancy progressed.

Concerning this clone itself: Its antigen is not yet known. The input lacks base qualities; no much larger clone sits a single base away.

The library was produced with the immunoSEQ multiplex PCR assay. The clones in this table, taken by TCRdb from immuneACCESS, are in-frame only. Not every clone is retained; where verified, under half of the shortfall comes from an unresolved V gene, and the cause of the rest is unknown. Here the sample has about 36,000 clones; 89% occur a single time. Jointly, the top ten make up about 11% of the sample. For CDR1 and CDR2, the germline V gene lists SGDLS and YYNGEE. A distance of 7 bases separates the germline ends of V and J, which lose 3 bases and 0 bases respectively. The CDR3 has 14 amino acids, counting the end cysteine and phenylalanine. Only CDR3 DNA is held: 42 bases, read in frame from base 1.

Here the chain combines TRBV9 and TRBJ2-1, with an unclear D gene assignment. The sequence was obtained from a female donor with multiple sclerosis, enrolled in a pregnancy study. The input for sequencing was CD8+ T cells from peripheral blood mononuclear cells, taken in the third trimester of pregnancy. The base sequence is TGTGCCAGCAGCGGGAGCCTCTCCTACAATGAGCAGTTCTTC. It encodes CASSGSLSYNEQFF. Reference TRBV9 and TRBJ2-1 proteins supply the regions before and after the CDR3; the full variable domain is: DSGVTQTPKHLITATGQRVTLRCSPRSGDLSVYWYQQSLDQGLQFLIQYYNGEERAKGNILERFSAQQFPDLHSELNLSSLELGDSALYFCASSGSLSYNEQFFGPGTRLTVL.